This TCR beta chain was captured by sequencing in a study of PD-L1 blockade in urothelial cancer. CDR3 size: 16 residues. Germline CDR1 SGHNT, CDR2 YYREEE (reference sequence). With V trimmed by 5 bases and J by 0 bases, 10 bases remained unmatched. The table came from immunoSEQ multiplex PCR; TCRdb's copy has only in-frame clones and leaves some out. The sample lists 40,000 or so clones; roughly four fifths were seen once. This chain connects TRBV5-4 to TRBJ1-2, with 7 positions matching TRBD1. The specimen was PBMCs, collected around atezolizumab (anti-PD-L1) treatment. The TCR comes from a man aged 55 to 69 with urothelial cancer. In DNA form, the CDR3 reads TGTGCCAGCAGTCCAGGGGGTCGCAGCCCTAACTATGGCTACACCTTC. It codes for CASSPGGRSPNYGYTF.